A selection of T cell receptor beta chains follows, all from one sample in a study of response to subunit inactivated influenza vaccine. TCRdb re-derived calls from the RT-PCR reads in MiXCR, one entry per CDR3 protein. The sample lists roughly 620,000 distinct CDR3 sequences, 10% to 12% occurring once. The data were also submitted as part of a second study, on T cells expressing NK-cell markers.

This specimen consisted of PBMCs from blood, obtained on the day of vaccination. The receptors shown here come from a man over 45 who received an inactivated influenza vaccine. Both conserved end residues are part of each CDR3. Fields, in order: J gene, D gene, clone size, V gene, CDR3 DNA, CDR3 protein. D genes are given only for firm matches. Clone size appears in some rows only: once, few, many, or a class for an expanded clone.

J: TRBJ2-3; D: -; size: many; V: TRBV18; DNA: TGTGCCAGCAGTCCAACTCGAGATACGCAGTATTTT; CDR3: CASSPTRDTQYF
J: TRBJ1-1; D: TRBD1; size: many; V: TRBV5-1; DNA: TGCGCCAGCAGCCCCTCGGGACAGCCGAACACTGAAGCTTTCTTT; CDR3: CASSPSGQPNTEAFF
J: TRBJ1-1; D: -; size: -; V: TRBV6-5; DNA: TGTGCCAGCAGTTACTCGCCAGGGGAAGCTTTCTTT; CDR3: CASSYSPGEAFF
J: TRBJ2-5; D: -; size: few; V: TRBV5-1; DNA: TGCGCCAGCAGCTCTGGGCCGGGGGAGACCCAGTACTTC; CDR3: CASSSGPGETQYF
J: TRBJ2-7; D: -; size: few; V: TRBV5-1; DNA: TGCGCCAGCAGCTTCACCGGGGTCTCGCGGGACTCCTACGAGCAGTACTTC; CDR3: CASSFTGVSRDSYEQYF
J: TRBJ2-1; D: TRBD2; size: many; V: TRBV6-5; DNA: TGTGCCAGCAGCTATAGCGGGTTGAGCTCCTACAATGAGCAGTTCTTC; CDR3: CASSYSGLSSYNEQFF
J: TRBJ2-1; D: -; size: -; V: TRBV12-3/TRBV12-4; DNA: TGTGCCAGCAGGAACAGGGTACCCTACAATGAGCAGTTCTTC; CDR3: CASRNRVPYNEQFF
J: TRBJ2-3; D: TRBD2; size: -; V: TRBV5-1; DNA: TGCGCCAGCAGACCGGGAGGGCCGACAGATACGCAGTATTTT; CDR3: CASRPGGPTDTQYF
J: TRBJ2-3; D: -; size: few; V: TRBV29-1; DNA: TGCAGCGTCCAGGACCATACGCAGTATTTT; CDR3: CSVQDHTQYF
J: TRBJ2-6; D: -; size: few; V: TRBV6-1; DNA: TGTGCCAGCATTCGCGATACAGGGTCTGATGGGGCCAACGTCCTGACTTTC; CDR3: CASIRDTGSDGANVLTF
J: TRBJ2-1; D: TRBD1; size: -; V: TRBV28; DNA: TGTGCCAGCAGTGGGGACAGTATCTCCTACAATGAGCAGTTCTTC; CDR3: CASSGDSISYNEQFF
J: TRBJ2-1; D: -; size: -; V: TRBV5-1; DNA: TGCGCCAGCAGCGCAGGGCGCCACAATGAGCAGTTCTTC; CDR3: CASSAGRHNEQFF
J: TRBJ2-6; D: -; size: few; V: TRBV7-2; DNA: TGTGCCAGCAGCCCTCAGGTGCTCCCGATGGCCAACGTCCTGACTTTC; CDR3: CASSPQVLPMANVLTF
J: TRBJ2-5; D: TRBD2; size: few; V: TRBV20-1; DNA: TGCAGTGCTAGAGATATCGGGACTAGCGGATATCAAGAGACCCAGTACTTC; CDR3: CSARDIGTSGYQETQYF
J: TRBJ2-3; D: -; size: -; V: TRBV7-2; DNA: TGTGCCAGCAGCTTTCAAGCGTCAGATACGCAGTATTTT; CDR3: CASSFQASDTQYF
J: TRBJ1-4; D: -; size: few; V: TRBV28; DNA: TGTGCCAGCAGTTTGCCCAAGGGCCATCATAATGAAAAACTGTTTTTT; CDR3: CASSLPKGHHNEKLFF
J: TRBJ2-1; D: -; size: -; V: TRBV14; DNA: TGTGCCAGCAGCCAAGAGTTACATGAGCAGTTCTTC; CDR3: CASSQELHEQFF
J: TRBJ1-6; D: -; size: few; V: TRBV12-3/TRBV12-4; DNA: TGTGCCAGCAGTCCCGCCGCGGGGTCGTCACCCCTCCACTTT; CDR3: CASSPAAGSSPLHF
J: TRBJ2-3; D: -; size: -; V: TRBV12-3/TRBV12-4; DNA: TGTGCCAGCAGTTCACCCCCCGGGGCAGATACGCAGTATTTT; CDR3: CASSSPPGADTQYF
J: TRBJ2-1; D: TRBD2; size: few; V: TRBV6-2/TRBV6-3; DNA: TGTGCCAGCAGTTACTCAGGAGGGACTAGCGGGGGGCTATCTACAACTGAGCAGTTCTTC; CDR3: CASSYSGGTSGGLSTTEQFF
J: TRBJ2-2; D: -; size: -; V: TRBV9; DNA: TGTGCCAGCAGCGTAGCACGAGGCACCGGGGAGCTGTTTTTT; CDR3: CASSVARGTGELFF
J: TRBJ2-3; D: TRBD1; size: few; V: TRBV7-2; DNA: TGTGCCAGCGCCGACCGGGACAGGGCCACAGATACGCAGTATTTT; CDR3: CASADRDRATDTQYF
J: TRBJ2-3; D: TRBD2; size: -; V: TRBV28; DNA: TGTGCCAGCAGACCCCGGGGTAGCGGGGACAAAGATACGCAGTATTTT; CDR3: CASRPRGSGDKDTQYF
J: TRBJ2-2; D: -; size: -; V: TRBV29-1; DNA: TGCAGCGTTGTCGGACGAGGGAACGGCGCCGGGGAGCTGTTTTTT; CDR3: CSVVGRGNGAGELFF
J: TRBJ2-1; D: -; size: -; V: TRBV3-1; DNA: TGTGCCAGCAGCCGAGCGGACAGTTTTTTCAATGAGCAGTTCTTC; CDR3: CASSRADSFFNEQFF
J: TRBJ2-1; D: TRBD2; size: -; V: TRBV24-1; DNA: TGTGCCACCGGATCGGGACTAGCGGGCTACAATGAGCAGTTCTTC; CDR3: CATGSGLAGYNEQFF
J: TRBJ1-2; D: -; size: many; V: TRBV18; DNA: TGTGCCAGCTCACATAAAGGATATGGCTACACCTTC; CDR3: CASSHKGYGYTF
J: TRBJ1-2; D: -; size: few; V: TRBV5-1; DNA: TGCGCCAGCAGCTTATTCGGGGCCGTGGCGAATGGCTACACCTTC; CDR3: CASSLFGAVANGYTF